The 11 T cell receptor beta chains below come from one sample, sequenced in a study of response to subunit inactivated influenza vaccine. TCRdb used MiXCR to reprocess the RT-PCR reads, holding one entry per CDR3 protein. The sample includes about 300,000 distinct CDR3 sequences, 21% of them seen just once. The sample was PBMCs from blood, taken approximately 20 months after vaccination. The source of these receptors is a man between 50 and 75 years old who received an inactivated influenza vaccine.

The chain joins TRBV20-1 to TRBJ1-4; D unclear. This CDR3 region has 14 residues. The germline CDR1 and CDR2 sequences are DFQATT and SNEGSKA (reference sequence). With 3 bases removed from V and 5 bases from J, the gap between germline ends came to 13 bases. Written as DNA, the CDR3 is TGCAGTGCTAGGAATGAAGTGGAAAATGAAAAACTGTTTTTT. Amino acids: CSARNEVENEKLFF.

There are a few counts of this clonotype. The V and J genes are TRBV28 and TRBJ1-2; TRBD1 aligns across 7 bases. This CDR3 spans 14 amino acids. With 5 bases clipped from V and 5 bases from J, the junction kept 8 bases outside the gene matches. The germline V gene has CDR1 MDHEN and CDR2 SYDVKM. As DNA, the CDR3 is TGTGCCAGCAGTCCCCCAGGGGGGACTTATGGCTACACCTTC. The encoded protein is CASSPPGGTYGYTF.

This chain joins TRBV27 and TRBJ2-3, with 8 bases matching TRBD2. The CDR3 has 17 residues. Germline V gene sequence: CDR1 MNHEY, CDR2 SMNVEV (reference sequence). V shed 2 bases, J shed 0 bases, and the junction held 7 bases outside the gene matches. This CDR3 is CASSLVSSGPSTDTQYF. Written as DNA, the CDR3 is TGTGCCAGCAGTTTAGTGTCTAGCGGGCCAAGCACAGATACGCAGTATTTT.

The sample holds a few counts of this clonotype. The CDR3 region has the DNA TGCGCCAGCAGCCTGGGGTTTTGGGCGGGGGCCCCCCTCCACTTT. Its protein is CASSLGFWAGAPLHF. The rearrangement joins TRBV4-1 to TRBJ1-6; D might be TRBD1 (6 bases). V lost 4 bases, J lost 13 bases, and 20 bases lay in between. In germline, CDR1 is MGHRA, CDR2 YSYEKL. This CDR3 contains 15 residues.

This clonotype turned up a few times. This sequence joins TRBV4-1 and TRBJ1-2, with no clear D. The germline gives CDR1 MGHRA, CDR2 YSYEKL. There are 13 residues in the CDR3. Trimming removed 6 bases from V and 3 bases from J, with 11 bases in between. CDR3 sequence: CASRNFGDYGYTF. The CDR3 coding sequence is TGCGCCAGCAGAAACTTCGGGGACTATGGCTACACCTTC.

The table lists this clonotype with a few counts. The chain is built from TRBV28 and TRBJ1-3; 7 bases fit TRBD1. The CDR3 consists of 16 residues. V lost 6 bases and J lost 2; bases outside the gene matches: 10. Germline V CDR1 and CDR2: MDHEN, SYDVKM. The CDR3 loop reads CASSRTATGAGNTIYF. CDR3 DNA: TGTGCCAGCAGCCGCACAGCCACAGGGGCTGGAAACACCATATATTTT.

The rearrangement links TRBV12-3 or TRBV12-4 to TRBJ2-2, with a tentative D call TRBD1 (6 bases). Trimming removed 5 bases at V and 3 bases at J, with 10 bases between. CDR3 length equals 14 residues. CDR3 loop: CASSEQGYTGELFF. The CDR3 nucleotides read TGTGCCAGCAGTGAACAGGGTTACACCGGGGAGCTGTTTTTT.

V usage is TRBV7-3 and J usage is TRBJ1-1; no reliable D call. CDR3 length: 13 amino acids. V was cut by 5 bases and J by 1 base, with 8 bases left in between. Germline lookup yields CDR1 SGHTA and CDR2 FQGTGA. The CDR3 bases are TGTGCCAGCAGCGTCACAGCGAACACTGAAGCTTTCTTT. Translated: CASSVTANTEAFF.

This clonotype was counted only a few times. V is TRBV18 and J is TRBJ2-2; 12 bases are shared with TRBD2. The CDR3 has 19 residues. Germline CDR1 and CDR2: KGHSH and LQKENI. After removal of 6 bases from V and 0 bases from J, the junction contained 11 bases not matched to a gene. CDR3 nucleotides: TGTGCCAGCTCCCGGGGACCGGGACTAGCGGGCACGAACACCGGGGAGCTGTTTTTT. Its translation: CASSRGPGLAGTNTGELFF.

This clonotype came up many times. The gene calls are TRBV6-5 and TRBJ1-2; 7 positions agree with TRBD1. Germline loops: CDR1 MNHEY, CDR2 SVGAGI. CDR3 length: 16 amino acids. V was pared by 4 bases and J by 0 bases, with 8 bases of the junction left unmatched. CDR3 sequence: CASSSRGQPSNYGYTF. In DNA, the CDR3 is TGTGCCAGCAGTTCCCGGGGACAGCCCTCTAACTATGGCTACACCTTC.

This chain connects TRBV18 to TRBJ2-3; TRBD2 matches 11 bases. Germline assignment: CDR1 KGHSH and CDR2 LQKENI. The CDR3 runs to 17 residues. The J segment lost 0 bases and the V segment lost 3 bases, leaving 5 bases of the junction unmatched. The CDR3 loop is CASSPLAGGSSTDTQYF. For the CDR3, the DNA is TGTGCCAGCTCACCGCTAGCGGGAGGATCTAGCACAGATACGCAGTATTTT.